This entry lists 20 T cell receptor beta chains sequenced from one sample in a study of T-cell reconstitution after alpha-beta-depleted transplantation in children. Study-wide points: T-cell counts and diversity were attributed mostly to newly produced T cells one year after transplant.

Unique molecular identifiers were incorporated into the prepared TCRbeta library. TCRdb re-called the PCR reads with MiXCR, one entry per CDR3 protein. The table has some 300,000 distinct CDR3 sequences, roughly 8.2% seen once. The antigens for these receptors are not known. Source: peripheral blood, taken 360 days after TCRalphabeta/CD19-depleted stem cell transplant. All receptors derive from a female patient aged 2 to 10 who had a stem cell transplant for Fanconi anemia, so the T cells may come from the graft donor.

This clonotype was seen a handful of times. V gene TRBV20-1 combines with J gene TRBJ2-1; D is uncertain. Looked up from germline, CDR1 is DFQATT and CDR2 is SNEGSKA (reference sequence). This CDR3 spans 15 amino acids. CDR3 amino acids: CAEAWGRAVINEQFF. In DNA form, the CDR3 reads TGCGCCGAGGCCTGGGGTAGAGCAGTAATCAATGAGCAGTTCTTC.

Many counts were recorded for this clonotype. The J gene is TRBJ2-3, the V gene TRBV7-6, with 7 bases aligning to TRBD1. Germline trimming cut 1 base from V and 1 base from J; bases unmatched to any gene: 8. Germline CDR1 is SGHVS and CDR2 is FNYEAQ. The CDR3 has 17 residues. Here the CDR3 DNA reads TGTGCCAGCAGCTTAGTGGCCCTAACAGGGGGCACAGATACGCAGTATTTT. As protein: CASSLVALTGGTDTQYF.

The V and J genes are TRBV20-1 and TRBJ2-7; 12 bases match TRBD2. CDR1 DFQATT and CDR2 SNEGSKA come from the germline V gene (reference sequence). The CDR3 is 13 residues long. Trimming at V came to 6 bases and at J to 3 bases, leaving 3 bases not matched to a gene. The CDR3 DNA is TGCAGTGCGTGGACTAGCGGGATCTACGAGCAGTACTTC. Amino acid sequence: CSAWTSGIYEQYF.

This clonotype has more than one count but fewer than ten. The CDR3 bases are TGTGCCAGCAGCACCAGACAGGGGAAGGGCTACGAGCAGTACTTC. Its protein is CASSTRQGKGYEQYF. The chain employs TRBV7-9 and TRBJ2-7; 8 bases match TRBD1. Trimming removed 5 bases from V and 3 bases from J; junction bases left unmatched: 9. CDR1 and CDR2 from the germline V gene are SEHNR and FQNEAQ (reference sequence). The CDR3 spans 15 residues.

This clonotype was found many times. At one of its ends the junction is not consistent with the germline gene, which may arise from a read error. CDR3 DNA sequence: TGCGCCAGCAGTAGCATGAACACTGAAGCTTTCTTT. Protein sequence: CASSSMNTEAFF. The J gene is TRBJ1-1, the V gene TRBV6-5; D ambiguous. Germline values: CDR1 MNHEY, CDR2 SVGAGI. CDR3 length: 12 amino acids.

This clonotype was counted many times. The rearrangement uses TRBV5-1 and TRBJ1-1; D gene uncertain. Trimming pared 7 bases from V and 0 bases from J, leaving 10 bases between. The CDR3 sequence is 13 residues long. The germline V gene has CDR1 SGHRS and CDR2 YFSETQ. The CDR3 sequence: CASSNRMNTEAFF. The CDR3 DNA reads as TGCGCCAGCTCGAATCGGATGAACACTGAAGCTTTCTTT.

The table lists this clonotype with many counts. V gene TRBV12-3 or TRBV12-4 combines with J gene TRBJ2-3, with no clear D. With 6 bases removed from V and 2 bases from J, the gap between germline ends came to 9 bases. This CDR3 region has 13 residues. The CDR3 protein is CASSTVTTDTQYF. The CDR3, as DNA: TGTGCCAGCAGCACAGTGACCACAGATACGCAGTATTTT.

The chain joins TRBV5-1 to TRBJ1-3, with unresolved D. The CDR3 runs to 16 residues. V dropped 4 bases and J dropped 2 bases, with 16 bases sitting between them. CDR1 is SGHRS, CDR2 YFSETQ, per germline. As DNA, the CDR3 is TGCGCCAGCAGCCAGAACCCGGGGTCCCCTGGAAACACCATATATTTT. This encodes CASSQNPGSPGNTIYF. The full variable domain, its missing parts supplied by reference TRBV5-1 and TRBJ1-3, is KAGVTQTPRYLIKTRGQQVTLSCSPISGHRSVSWYQQTPGQGLQFLFEYFSETQRNKGNFPGRFSGRQFSNSRSEMNVSTLELGDSALYLCASSQNPGSPGNTIYFGEGSWLTVV.

This clonotype came up many times. The chain uses TRBV20-1 and TRBJ2-5; 12 bases fit TRBD2. Germline V gene sequence: CDR1 DFQATT, CDR2 SNEGSKA (reference sequence). The CDR3 is 14 residues long. V was clipped by 5 bases and J by 5 bases; unmatched bases: 6. The CDR3 coding sequence is TGCAGTGCTTCCCGGACTAGCGGGGTCGAGACCCAGTACTTC. This gives the protein CSASRTSGVETQYF.

Many counts were recorded for this clonotype. V gene TRBV7-2 combines with J gene TRBJ2-3, with 10 bases lining up with TRBD2. With 5 bases clipped from V and 7 bases from J, the junction kept 12 bases outside the gene matches. The CDR3 contains 16 residues. Germline CDR1 reads SGHTA; CDR2 reads FQGNSA. CDR3 sequence: CASSPLLAGVTYTQYF. CDR3 coding DNA: TGTGCCAGCAGCCCCCTCCTAGCGGGAGTGACGTATACGCAGTATTTT.

The chain combines TRBV7-8 with TRBJ2-3, with 7 bases aligning to TRBD2. J lost 0 bases, V lost 2 bases, and 5 bases had no gene match. This CDR3 has 16 amino acids. Germline V lookup: CDR1 SGHVS, CDR2 FQNEAQ. The CDR3 here is CASSLRVRGSTDTQYF. As DNA, the CDR3 is TGTGCCAGCAGCTTAAGGGTGCGGGGGAGCACAGATACGCAGTATTTT.

There are a few counts of this clonotype. The chain has TRBV7-7 and TRBJ2-7; a weak D match, TRBD2 (5 bases). The ends were cut back, 4 bases at V and 6 bases at J, with 16 bases in the middle. The CDR3 has 14 residues. Germline CDR1 reads SSHAT; CDR2 reads FNYEAQ (reference sequence). The CDR3 sequence is CASSSGMGNAEQYF. CDR3 nucleotides: TGTGCCAGCAGCTCCGGGATGGGCAACGCCGAGCAGTACTTC.

A few counts support this clonotype. The chain is built from TRBV3-1 and TRBJ2-7; D ambiguous. The germline V and J ends were trimmed by 0 bases and 6 bases, with 9 bases remaining between them. The CDR3 has 13 residues. Germline values: CDR1 LGHDT, CDR2 YNNKEL (reference sequence). In nucleotides, the CDR3 is TGTGCCAGCAGCCAAGATGACACTACCGAGCAGTACTTC. The encoded protein is CASSQDDTTEQYF.

In this sample, this clonotype turned up many times. This chain connects TRBV7-2 to TRBJ1-2, with D maybe TRBD1 (5 bases). Germline CDR1 SGHTA, CDR2 FQGNSA. The CDR3 is made up of 8 amino acids. DNA for the CDR3: TGTGTAGGGGATGGCTACACCTTC. Amino acids: CVGDGYTF.

In its sample, this clonotype was seen many times. V gene TRBV3-1 combines with J gene TRBJ2-1, with D unresolved. This CDR3 has 14 residues. V shed 2 bases and J shed 0 bases, with 5 bases lying between them. Germline V gene lookup returns CDR1 LGHDT and CDR2 YNNKEL (reference sequence). The CDR3 spells CASSQRDSYNEQFF. In DNA, the CDR3 is TGTGCCAGCAGCCAAAGGGACTCCTACAATGAGCAGTTCTTC.

The table lists this clonotype with a few counts. The V and J genes are TRBV7-2 and TRBJ2-2; D unresolved. Germline CDR1 reads SGHTA; CDR2 reads FQGNSA. CDR3 size: 16 residues. V was pared by 5 bases and J by 4 bases, with 17 bases between. In DNA form, the CDR3 reads TGTGCCAGCAGCCCAAGACACCGCCCCCCCACCGGGGAGCTGTTTTTT. Translated: CASSPRHRPPTGELFF.

This clonotype has at least ten counts. The rearrangement uses TRBV6-4 and TRBJ2-1, with D possibly being TRBD2 (5 bases). Trimming removed 5 bases at V and 5 bases at J, with 10 bases between. CDR3 length equals 13 residues. Germline V gene sequence: CDR1 MRHNA, CDR2 SNTAGT. CDR3 DNA sequence: TGTGCCAGCAGTCTCCGGGGTAACAATGAGCAGTTCTTC. Translated: CASSLRGNNEQFF.

This clonotype has ten or more counts. The chain recombines TRBV20-1 with TRBJ2-7; 7 positions match TRBD2. CDR3 length equals 13 residues. Per germline, CDR1 DFQATT and CDR2 SNEGSKA (reference sequence). Germline trimming cut 3 bases from V and 5 bases from J; bases unmatched to any gene: 7. The CDR3 DNA is TGCAGTGCTAGTTGGCGGGGGAGGAACGAGCAGTACTTC. The encoded protein is CSASWRGRNEQYF.

In its sample, this clonotype was seen many times. The V gene is TRBV20-1, the J gene TRBJ1-5; D perhaps matches TRBD1 (5 bases). The CDR3 loop spans 14 amino acids. Germline CDR1 and CDR2: DFQATT and SNEGSKA (reference sequence). The ends were cut back, 1 base at V and 2 bases at J, with 9 bases in the middle. CDR3 loop: CSARVGGGNQPQHF. The CDR3 nucleotides are TGCAGTGCTAGAGTTGGAGGGGGCAATCAGCCCCAGCATTTT.

This clonotype was seen at least ten times. V is TRBV29-1 and J is TRBJ2-7, with TRBD2 matching 14 bases. The germline CDR1 and CDR2 sequences are SQVTM and ANQGSEA. The V gene end was trimmed by 4 bases and the J gene end by 7 bases; junction bases not matched to a gene: 6. There are 14 residues in the CDR3. CDR3 region: CSVGGLAGGGEQYF. The DNA of the CDR3 is TGCAGCGTTGGAGGACTAGCGGGAGGAGGGGAGCAGTACTTC.